These 27 T cell receptor beta chains were sequenced from one sample in a study of early T cells in non-severe SARS-CoV-2 infection. One entry per CDR3 protein, called by TCRdb with MiXCR from the 5' RACE reads. The sample includes about 84,000 distinct CDR3 sequences, 9% to 13% of them seen just once. Material for sequencing was whole blood. These receptors originate from an adult who was a healthcare worker with PCR-confirmed SARS-CoV-2 infection or an uninfected control (not recorded which).

V usage is TRBV6-5 and J usage is TRBJ2-3; D may be TRBD1 or TRBD2 (6 bases each). This CDR3 is 18 amino acids long. The germline gives CDR1 MNHEY, CDR2 SVGAGI. Deletions cut 2 bases from V and 6 bases from J, with 24 bases between. The CDR3 region is CASSYPGGGSLAGDTQYF. CDR3 coding DNA: TGTGCCAGCAGTTACCCCGGAGGGGGATCCCTCGCAGGGGATACGCAGTATTTT.

The gene calls are TRBV7-8 and TRBJ1-1; 8 nucleotides align to TRBD1. This CDR3 contains 13 residues. Germline-derived CDR1 and CDR2 are SGHVS and FQNEAQ. V lost 6 bases, J lost 4 bases, and 4 bases stayed unmatched. The CDR3 DNA is TGTGCCAGCAGACCCAGGGGGCGCACTGAAGCTTTCTTT. Translation gives CASRPRGRTEAFF.

This clonotype was counted a few times. The V gene is TRBV6-5, the J gene TRBJ1-4; possible D gene TRBD1, 5 bases. Trimming removed 2 bases from V and 5 bases from J, with 6 bases in between. CDR1 and CDR2 from the germline V gene are MNHEY and SVGAGI. The CDR3 is made up of 13 amino acids. The DNA of the CDR3 is TGTGCCAGCAGTTACGAGGGGAATGAAAAACTGTTTTTT. Amino acid sequence: CASSYEGNEKLFF.

The chain joins TRBV25-1 to TRBJ1-5; D possibly corresponds to TRBD1 (5 bases). The CDR3 totals 15 residues. V gave up 3 bases and J gave up 9 bases, with 18 bases separating them. Germline assignment: CDR1 MGHDK and CDR2 SYGVNS. The CDR3 spells CASSESHRYGAPQHF. CDR3 DNA sequence: TGTGCCAGCAGTGAGTCGCACAGGTATGGGGCGCCCCAGCATTTT.

In this sample, this clonotype turned up a few times. The rearrangement uses TRBV5-4 and TRBJ2-7; no clear D. The CDR3 has 12 amino acids. In germline, CDR1 is SGHNT, CDR2 YYREEE (reference sequence). V dropped 0 bases and J dropped 5 bases, with 6 bases sitting between them. In DNA form, the CDR3 reads TGTGCCAGCAGCTTGGAAAGGGACGAGCAGTACTTC. Translation gives CASSLERDEQYF.

This clonotype was picked up many times. The chain recombines TRBV5-1 with TRBJ1-1; TRBD1 agrees at 8 bases. This CDR3 spans 15 amino acids. Germline loops: CDR1 SGHRS, CDR2 YFSETQ. V lost 4 bases, J lost 4 bases, and 9 bases stayed unmatched. The CDR3 loop reads CASSPGTGKVTEAFF. CDR3 coding DNA: TGCGCCAGCAGCCCCGGGACAGGAAAAGTCACTGAAGCTTTCTTT.

This clonotype was observed at least ten times. This chain connects TRBV12-3 or TRBV12-4 to TRBJ1-1; tentatively, D is TRBD1 (6 bases). The CDR3 covers 13 residues. V dropped 9 bases and J dropped 1 base, with 12 bases sitting between them. DNA for the CDR3: TGTGCCAGTACTAAACAGGGGAACACTGAAGCTTTCTTT. Its protein product is CASTKQGNTEAFF.

This clonotype was seen more than once but under ten times. V and J are TRBV27 and TRBJ2-4, with a weak D call TRBD2 (7 bases). V was trimmed by 8 bases and J by 0 bases, leaving 20 bases between them. Germline V gene data show CDR1 as MNHEY and CDR2 as SMNVEV (reference sequence). The CDR3 contains 17 residues. The CDR3 reads CASFRGATILAKNIQYF. The CDR3 nucleotides are TGTGCCAGCTTTCGGGGGGCCACGATACTAGCCAAAAACATTCAGTACTTC.

This clonotype occurred many times. This rearrangement joins TRBV6-1 to TRBJ1-6; D gene unclear. The CDR3 runs to 11 residues. V gave up 4 bases and J gave up 8 bases, with 3 bases separating them. CDR1 and CDR2 from the germline V gene are MNHNS and SASEGT. For the CDR3, the DNA is TGTGCCAGCAGTGGTTATTCACCCCTCCACTTT. Translating it yields CASSGYSPLHF.

The chain joins TRBV7-8 to TRBJ2-3; the D gene is possibly TRBD2 (5 bases). This CDR3 is built from 18 residues. V was trimmed by 1 base and J by 2 bases, leaving 19 bases between them. From germline, CDR1 is SGHVS and CDR2 FQNEAQ. The CDR3 region has the DNA TGTGCCAGCAGCTTAGTCAGGACTCCTTTCAAAAACACAGATACGCAGTATTTT. Amino acids: CASSLVRTPFKNTDTQYF.

In its sample, this clonotype was seen a few times. Here the CDR3 DNA reads TGTGCCAGCAGTTTAAGCGGGATCCTACAAGAGACCCAGTACTTC. It yields the protein CASSLSGILQETQYF. The V gene is TRBV27, the J gene TRBJ2-5; 7 nucleotides line up with TRBD2. The CDR3 loop spans 15 amino acids. Germline V gene lookup returns CDR1 MNHEY and CDR2 SMNVEV (reference sequence). V trimming: 2 bases; J trimming: 2 bases; junction bases outside the gene matches: 5.

This clonotype was seen repeatedly, ten times or more. The gene calls are TRBV5-5 and TRBJ1-5; 8 positions match TRBD1. The junction had 6 bases not matched to a gene; V was cut back by 1 base and J by 9 bases. Looked up from germline, CDR1 is SGHKS and CDR2 is YYEKEE (reference sequence). This CDR3 region has 14 residues. CDR3 amino acids: CASSLSTGDRPQHF. CDR3 nucleotides: TGTGCCAGCAGCTTGTCGACAGGGGATCGGCCCCAGCATTTT.

This clonotype was counted ten times or more. J is TRBJ2-5 and V is TRBV11-2; D gene unclear. The V end was cut by 5 bases, the J end by 5 bases, with 15 bases between. CDR1 SGHAT and CDR2 FQNNGV come from the germline V gene. This CDR3 is built from 14 residues. The CDR3 DNA follows: TGTGCCAGCAGCAGAGGACCGACGGCCGAGACCCAGTACTTC. Translation gives CASSRGPTAETQYF.

V is TRBV13 and J is TRBJ1-1; 7 bases are a match to TRBD1. The CDR3 length is 15 residues. V shed 3 bases and J 0 bases; nucleotides not matched to a gene: 4. Germline assignment: CDR1 PRHDT and CDR2 FYEKMQ (reference sequence). CDR3 nucleotide sequence: TGTGCCAGCAGCTTTTTCAGGGGGGTGAACACTGAAGCTTTCTTT. This sequence encodes CASSFFRGVNTEAFF.

This clonotype has at least ten counts. The chain joins TRBV7-8 to TRBJ2-5; 9 positions match TRBD1. J was trimmed by 2 bases and V by 5 bases; bases with no gene match: 6. The CDR3 spans 15 residues. Looked up from germline, CDR1 is SGHVS and CDR2 is FQNEAQ. The DNA of the CDR3 is TGTGCCAGCAGCGTAGGGGACAGGGATCAAGAGACCCAGTACTTC. Protein: CASSVGDRDQETQYF.

This chain connects TRBV11-1 to TRBJ2-3; 11 nucleotides agree with TRBD2. V shed 0 bases and J 3 bases; nucleotides not matched to a gene: 8. There are 18 residues in the CDR3. Looked up from germline, CDR1 is SGHAT and CDR2 is FQDESV (reference sequence). CDR3 region: CASSLAARLAGRTDTQYF. DNA of the CDR3: TGTGCCAGCAGCTTAGCGGCTCGACTAGCGGGAAGGACAGATACGCAGTATTTT.

This chain links TRBV7-2 with TRBJ2-5; no clear D. Germline loops: CDR1 SGHTA, CDR2 FQGNSA. V lost 5 bases and J lost 7, with 11 bases in between. The CDR3 spans 12 residues. CDR3 in amino acids: CASSPPHRTQYF. The CDR3, as DNA: TGTGCCAGCAGCCCCCCGCATAGGACCCAGTACTTC.

This chain uses TRBV30 with TRBJ1-2; possibly TRBD1 for D (5 bases). Germline lookup yields CDR1 GTSNPN and CDR2 SVGIG (reference sequence). The length of the CDR3 is 12 residues. V lost 7 bases to trimming and J lost 4 bases, with 13 bases between them. CDR3 residues: CASPGRTYGYTF. In DNA, the CDR3 is TGTGCCTCCCCGGGACGGACCTATGGCTACACCTTC. Drawing the rest from reference TRBV30 and TRBJ1-2, the complete variable domain is SQTIHQWPATLVQPVGSPLSLECTVEGTSNPNLYWYRQAAGRGLQLLFYSVGIGQISSEVPQNLSASRPQDRQFILSSKKLLLSDSGFYLCASPGRTYGYTFGSGTRLTVV.

This clonotype showed up just a few times. V gene TRBV4-1 combines with J gene TRBJ1-1; D is perhaps TRBD1 (5 bases). V was pared by 7 bases and J by 3 bases, with 21 bases between. Germline V CDR1 and CDR2: MGHRA, YSYEKL. This CDR3 comprises 16 residues. The CDR3 region has the DNA TGCGCCAGCACACCCTTGGGGATGGGGCGATACACTGAAGCTTTCTTT. This gives the protein CASTPLGMGRYTEAFF.

This clonotype appeared many times. The genes are TRBV2 and TRBJ1-1; D ambiguous. The CDR3 length is 14 residues. CDR1 SNHLY and CDR2 FYNNEI come from the germline V gene. Trimming took 0 bases from V and 0 from J, leaving 5 bases between them. Written as DNA, the CDR3 is TGTGCCAGCAGTGAAGCCGGAATGAACACTGAAGCTTTCTTT. Amino acid sequence: CASSEAGMNTEAFF.

The genes are TRBV29-1 and TRBJ2-3; D ambiguous. V gave up 7 bases and J gave up 0 bases, with 11 bases separating them. The CDR3 has 13 amino acids. Germline V gene lookup returns CDR1 SQVTM and CDR2 ANQGSEA. The CDR3 coding sequence is TGCAGCGCCAATTATGGGAGCACAGATACGCAGTATTTT. It is translated as CSANYGSTDTQYF.

This chain uses TRBV5-1 with TRBJ1-1, with a weak D call TRBD1 (5 bases). The CDR3 contains 14 residues. CDR1 and CDR2 from the germline V gene are SGHRS and YFSETQ. V lost 0 bases to trimming and J lost 6 bases, with 12 bases between them. The CDR3 nucleotides are TGCGCCAGCAGCTTGGAACAGGCCCGCGCTGAAGCTTTCTTT. Residues: CASSLEQARAEAFF.

This clonotype appeared many times. The chain has TRBV5-4 and TRBJ2-7, with a possible D match to TRBD2 (7 bases). V was pared by 5 bases and J by 0 bases, with 12 bases between. Per the germline V gene, CDR1 is SGHNT and CDR2 is YYREEE (reference sequence). This CDR3 region has 14 residues. CDR3 amino acids: CASSRGGGSYEQYF. CDR3 DNA sequence: TGTGCCAGCAGTAGGGGGGGAGGCTCCTACGAGCAGTACTTC.

Many counts were recorded for this clonotype. This chain uses TRBV4-1 with TRBJ2-7; D gene uncertain. This CDR3 comprises 15 residues. CDR1 and CDR2 (germline): MGHRA, YSYEKL. V was pared by 1 base and J by 0 bases, with 10 bases between. The CDR3 DNA follows: TGCGCCAGCAGCCAAGGAGTGGCGAGCTCCTACGAGCAGTACTTC. Translation: CASSQGVASSYEQYF.

This clonotype was observed at least ten times. The V gene is TRBV6-2 or TRBV6-3, the J gene TRBJ1-6; D remains unclear. CDR1 and CDR2 (germline): MNHEY, SVGEGT. The V and J ends lost 5 bases and 4 bases respectively, with 9 bases between them. The CDR3 loop spans 14 amino acids. As DNA, the CDR3 is TGTGCCAGCAGTCCCGGGAGTTATAATTCACCCCTCCACTTT. The encoded protein is CASSPGSYNSPLHF.

The V gene is TRBV12-3 or TRBV12-4, the J gene TRBJ1-1; D ambiguous. CDR3 length equals 15 residues. Between the trimmed V and J ends, which lost 6 bases and 5 bases, there was a span of 19 bases. The CDR3, as DNA: TGTGCCAGCAGCGCCCCTCCGCGCGGCAGAACTGAAGCTTTCTTT. It codes for CASSAPPRGRTEAFF.

This clonotype was seen a few times. The rearrangement uses TRBV18 and TRBJ2-2; 8 bases are a match to TRBD2. The germline V gene has CDR1 KGHSH and CDR2 LQKENI. V was pared by 8 bases and J by 5 bases, with 13 bases of the junction left unmatched. This CDR3 comprises 16 residues. The CDR3 DNA sequence: TGTGCCAGCGCCCCGTTAAGCGGGAGAGGGACCGGGGAGCTGTTTTTT. Translated: CASAPLSGRGTGELFF.